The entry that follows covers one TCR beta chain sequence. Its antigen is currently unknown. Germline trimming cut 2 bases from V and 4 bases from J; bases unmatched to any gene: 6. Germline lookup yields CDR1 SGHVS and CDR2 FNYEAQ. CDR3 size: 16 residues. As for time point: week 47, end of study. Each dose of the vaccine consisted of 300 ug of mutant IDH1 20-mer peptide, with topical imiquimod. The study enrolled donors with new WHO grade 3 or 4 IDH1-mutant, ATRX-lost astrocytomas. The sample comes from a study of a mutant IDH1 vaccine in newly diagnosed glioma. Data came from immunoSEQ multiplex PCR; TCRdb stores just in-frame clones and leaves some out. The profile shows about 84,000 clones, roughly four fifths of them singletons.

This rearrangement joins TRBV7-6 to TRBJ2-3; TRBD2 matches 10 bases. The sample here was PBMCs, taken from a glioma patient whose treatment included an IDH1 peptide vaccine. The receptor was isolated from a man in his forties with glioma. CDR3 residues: CASSLKISGRPDTQYF. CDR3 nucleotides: TGTGCCAGCAGCTTAAAGATTAGCGGGAGGCCAGATACGCAGTATTTT. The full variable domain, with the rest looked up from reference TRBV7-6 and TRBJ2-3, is GAGVSQSPRYKVTKRGQDVALRCDPISGHVSLYWYRQALGQGPEFLTYFNYEAQQDKSGLPNDRFSAERPEGSISTLTIQRTEQRDSAMYRCASSLKISGRPDTQYFGPGTRLTVL.